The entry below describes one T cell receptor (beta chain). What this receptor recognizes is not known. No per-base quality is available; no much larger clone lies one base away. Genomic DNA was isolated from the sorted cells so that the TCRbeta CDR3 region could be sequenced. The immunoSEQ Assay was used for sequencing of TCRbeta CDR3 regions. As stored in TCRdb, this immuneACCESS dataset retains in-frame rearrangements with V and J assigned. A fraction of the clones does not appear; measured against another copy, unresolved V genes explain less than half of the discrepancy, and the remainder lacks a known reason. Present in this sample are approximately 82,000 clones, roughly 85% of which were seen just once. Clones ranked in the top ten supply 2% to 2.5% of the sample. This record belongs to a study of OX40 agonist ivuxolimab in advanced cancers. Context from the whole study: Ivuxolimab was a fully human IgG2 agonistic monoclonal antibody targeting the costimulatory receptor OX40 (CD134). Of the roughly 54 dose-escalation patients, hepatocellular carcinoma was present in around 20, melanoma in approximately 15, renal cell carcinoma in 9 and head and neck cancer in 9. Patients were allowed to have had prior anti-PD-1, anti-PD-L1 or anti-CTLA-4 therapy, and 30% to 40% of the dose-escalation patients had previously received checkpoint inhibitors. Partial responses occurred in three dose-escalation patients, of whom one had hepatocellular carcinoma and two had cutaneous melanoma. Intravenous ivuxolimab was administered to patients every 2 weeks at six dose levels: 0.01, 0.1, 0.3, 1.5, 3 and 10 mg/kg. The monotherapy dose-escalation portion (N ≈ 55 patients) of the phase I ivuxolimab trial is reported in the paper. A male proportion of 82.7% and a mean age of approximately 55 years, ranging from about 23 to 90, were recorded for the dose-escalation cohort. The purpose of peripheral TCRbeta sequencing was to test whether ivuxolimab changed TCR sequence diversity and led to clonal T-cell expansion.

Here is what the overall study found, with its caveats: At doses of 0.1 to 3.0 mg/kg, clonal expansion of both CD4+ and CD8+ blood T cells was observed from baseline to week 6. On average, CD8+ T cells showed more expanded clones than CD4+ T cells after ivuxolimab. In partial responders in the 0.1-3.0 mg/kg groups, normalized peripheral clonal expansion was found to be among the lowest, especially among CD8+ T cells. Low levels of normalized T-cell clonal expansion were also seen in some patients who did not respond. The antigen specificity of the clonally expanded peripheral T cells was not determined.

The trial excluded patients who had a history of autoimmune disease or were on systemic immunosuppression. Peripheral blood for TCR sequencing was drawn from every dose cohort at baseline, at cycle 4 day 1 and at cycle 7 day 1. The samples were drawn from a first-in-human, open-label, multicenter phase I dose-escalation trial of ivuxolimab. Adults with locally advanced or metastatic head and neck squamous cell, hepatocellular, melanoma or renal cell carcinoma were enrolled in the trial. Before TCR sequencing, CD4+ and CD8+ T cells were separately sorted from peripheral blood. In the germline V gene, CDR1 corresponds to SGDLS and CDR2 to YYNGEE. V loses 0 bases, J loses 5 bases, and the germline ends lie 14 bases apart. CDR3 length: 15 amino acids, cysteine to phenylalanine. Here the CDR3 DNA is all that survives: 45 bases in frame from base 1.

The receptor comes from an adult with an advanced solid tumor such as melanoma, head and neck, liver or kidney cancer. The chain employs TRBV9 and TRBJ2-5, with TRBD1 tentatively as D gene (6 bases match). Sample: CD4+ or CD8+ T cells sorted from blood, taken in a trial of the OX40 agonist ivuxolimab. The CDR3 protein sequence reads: CASSVGAGDEETQYF. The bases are TGTGCCAGCAGCGTAGGGGCAGGGGATGAGGAGACCCAGTACTTC.